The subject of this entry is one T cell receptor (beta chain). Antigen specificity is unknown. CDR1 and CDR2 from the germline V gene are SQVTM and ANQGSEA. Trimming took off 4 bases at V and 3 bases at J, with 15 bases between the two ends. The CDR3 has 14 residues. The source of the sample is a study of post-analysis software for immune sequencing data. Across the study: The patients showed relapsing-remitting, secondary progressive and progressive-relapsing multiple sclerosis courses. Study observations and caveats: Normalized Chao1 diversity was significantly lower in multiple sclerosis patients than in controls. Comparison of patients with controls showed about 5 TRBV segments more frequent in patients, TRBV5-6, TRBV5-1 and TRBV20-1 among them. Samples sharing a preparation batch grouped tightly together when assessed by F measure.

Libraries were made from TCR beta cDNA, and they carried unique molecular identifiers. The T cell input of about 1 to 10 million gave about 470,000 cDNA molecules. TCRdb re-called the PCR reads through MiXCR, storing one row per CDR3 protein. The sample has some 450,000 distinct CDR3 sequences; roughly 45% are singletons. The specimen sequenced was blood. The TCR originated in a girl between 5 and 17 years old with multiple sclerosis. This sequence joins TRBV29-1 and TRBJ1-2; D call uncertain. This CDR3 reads CSVASNSAYYGYTF. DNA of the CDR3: TGCAGCGTTGCGAGCAACAGTGCTTACTATGGCTACACCTTC.